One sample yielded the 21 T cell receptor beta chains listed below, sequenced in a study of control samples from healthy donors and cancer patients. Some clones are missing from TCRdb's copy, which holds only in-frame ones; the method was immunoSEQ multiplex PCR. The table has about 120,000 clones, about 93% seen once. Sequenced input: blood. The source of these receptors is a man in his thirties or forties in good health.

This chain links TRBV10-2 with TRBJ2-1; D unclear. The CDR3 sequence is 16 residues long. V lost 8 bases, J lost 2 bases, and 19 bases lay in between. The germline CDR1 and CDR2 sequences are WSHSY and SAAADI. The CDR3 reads CASALGSGPTYNEQFF. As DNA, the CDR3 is TGCGCCAGCGCTTTGGGGTCCGGTCCCACCTACAATGAGCAGTTCTTC.

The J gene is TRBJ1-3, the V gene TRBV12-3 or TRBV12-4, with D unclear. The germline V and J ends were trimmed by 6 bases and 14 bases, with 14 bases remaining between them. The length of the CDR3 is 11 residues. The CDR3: CASSSRSEVYF. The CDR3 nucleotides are TGTGCCAGCAGCTCTCGGTCGGAGGTATATTTT.

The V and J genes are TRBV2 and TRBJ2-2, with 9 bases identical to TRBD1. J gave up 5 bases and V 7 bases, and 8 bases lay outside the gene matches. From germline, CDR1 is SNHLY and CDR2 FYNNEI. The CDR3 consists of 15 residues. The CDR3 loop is CASKVGTGYTGELFF. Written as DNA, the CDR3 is TGTGCCAGCAAGGTCGGGACAGGGTATACCGGGGAGCTGTTTTTT. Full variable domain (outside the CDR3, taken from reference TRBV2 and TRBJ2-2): EPEVTQTPSHQVTQMGQEVILRCVPISNHLYFYWYRQILGQKVEFLVSFYNNEISEKSEIFDDQFSVERPDGSNFTLKIRSTKLEDSAMYFCASKVGTGYTGELFFGEGSRLTVL.

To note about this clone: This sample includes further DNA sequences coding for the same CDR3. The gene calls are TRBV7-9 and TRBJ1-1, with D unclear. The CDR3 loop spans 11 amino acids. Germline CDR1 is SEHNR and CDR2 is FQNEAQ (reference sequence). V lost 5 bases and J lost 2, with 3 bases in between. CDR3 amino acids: CASSLNTEAFF. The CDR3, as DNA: TGTGCCAGCAGCCTTAACACTGAAGCTTTCTTT.

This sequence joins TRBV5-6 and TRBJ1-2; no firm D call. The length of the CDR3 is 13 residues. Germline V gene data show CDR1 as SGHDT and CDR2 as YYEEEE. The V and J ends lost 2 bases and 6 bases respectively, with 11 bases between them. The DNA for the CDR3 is TGTGCCAGCAGCTTCCAAACAGATCATGGCTACACCTTC. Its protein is CASSFQTDHGYTF.

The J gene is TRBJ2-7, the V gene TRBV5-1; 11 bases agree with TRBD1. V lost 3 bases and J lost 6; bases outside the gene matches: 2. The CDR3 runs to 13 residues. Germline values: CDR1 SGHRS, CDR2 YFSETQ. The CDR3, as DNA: TGCGCCAGCAGCTGGGGGACAGGGGGCGAGCAGTACGTC. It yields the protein CASSWGTGGEQYV.

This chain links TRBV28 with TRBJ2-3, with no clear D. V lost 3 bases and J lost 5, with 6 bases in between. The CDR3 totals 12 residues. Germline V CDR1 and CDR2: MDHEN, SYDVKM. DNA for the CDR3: TGTGCCAGCAGTTTCATGAGAGATACGCAGTATTTT. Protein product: CASSFMRDTQYF.

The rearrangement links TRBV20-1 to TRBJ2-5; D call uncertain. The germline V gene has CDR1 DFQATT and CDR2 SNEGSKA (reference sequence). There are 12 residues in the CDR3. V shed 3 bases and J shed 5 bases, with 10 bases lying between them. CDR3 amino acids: CSASPPEETQYF. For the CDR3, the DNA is TGCAGTGCTAGTCCCCCCGAGGAGACCCAGTACTTC.

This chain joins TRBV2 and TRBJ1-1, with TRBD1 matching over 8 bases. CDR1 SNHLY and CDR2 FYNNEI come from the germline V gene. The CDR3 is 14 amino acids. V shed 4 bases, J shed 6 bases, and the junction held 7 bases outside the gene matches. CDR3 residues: CASSAQGAHAEAFF. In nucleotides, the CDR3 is TGTGCCAGCAGTGCTCAGGGGGCTCACGCTGAAGCTTTCTTT.

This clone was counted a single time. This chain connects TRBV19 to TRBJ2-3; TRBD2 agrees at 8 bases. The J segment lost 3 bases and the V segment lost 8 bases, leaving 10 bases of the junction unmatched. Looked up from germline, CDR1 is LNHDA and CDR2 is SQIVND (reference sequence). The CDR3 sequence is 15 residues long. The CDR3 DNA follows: TGTGCCAGTGCCCAGGACGGCGGGGGGACAGATACGCAGTATTTT. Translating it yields CASAQDGGGTDTQYF.

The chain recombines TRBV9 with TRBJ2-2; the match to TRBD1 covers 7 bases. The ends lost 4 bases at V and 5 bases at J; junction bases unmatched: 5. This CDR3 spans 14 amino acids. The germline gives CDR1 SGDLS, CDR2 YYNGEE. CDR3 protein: CASSPRQGTGELFF. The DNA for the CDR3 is TGTGCCAGCAGCCCCCGACAGGGTACCGGGGAGCTGTTTTTT.

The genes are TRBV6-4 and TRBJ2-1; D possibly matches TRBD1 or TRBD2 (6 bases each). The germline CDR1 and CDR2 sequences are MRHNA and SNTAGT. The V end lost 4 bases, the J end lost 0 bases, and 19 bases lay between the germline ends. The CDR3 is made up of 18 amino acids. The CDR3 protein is CASSVNGGQSSSYNEQFF. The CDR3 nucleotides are TGTGCCAGCAGTGTCAACGGGGGCCAATCGAGCTCCTACAATGAGCAGTTCTTC.

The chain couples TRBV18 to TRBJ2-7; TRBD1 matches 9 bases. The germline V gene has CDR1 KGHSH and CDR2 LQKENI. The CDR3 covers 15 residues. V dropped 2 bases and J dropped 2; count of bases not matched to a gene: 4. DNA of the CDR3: TGTGCCAGCTCACCAGGGACAGGGCTTCCCTACGAGCAGTACTTC. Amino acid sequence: CASSPGTGLPYEQYF.

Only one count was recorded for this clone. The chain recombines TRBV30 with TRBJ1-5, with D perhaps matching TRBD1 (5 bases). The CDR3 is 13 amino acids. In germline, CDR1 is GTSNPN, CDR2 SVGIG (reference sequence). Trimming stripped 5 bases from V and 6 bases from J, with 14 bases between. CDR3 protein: CAWGGGFSQPQHF. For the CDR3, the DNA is TGTGCCTGGGGGGGAGGCTTCAGTCAGCCCCAGCATTTT.

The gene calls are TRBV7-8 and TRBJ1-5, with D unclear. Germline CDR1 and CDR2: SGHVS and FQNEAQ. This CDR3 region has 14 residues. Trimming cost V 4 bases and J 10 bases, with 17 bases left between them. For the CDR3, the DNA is TGTGCCAGCAGCTACCGGACCGGGCAGGATCCCCAGCATTTT. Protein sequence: CASSYRTGQDPQHF. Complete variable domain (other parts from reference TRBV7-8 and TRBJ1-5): GAGVSQSPRYKVAKRGQDVALRCDPISGHVSLFWYQQALGQGPEFLTYFQNEAQLDKSGLPSDRFFAERPEGSVSTLKIQRTQQEDSAVYLCASSYRTGQDPQHFGDGTRLSIL.

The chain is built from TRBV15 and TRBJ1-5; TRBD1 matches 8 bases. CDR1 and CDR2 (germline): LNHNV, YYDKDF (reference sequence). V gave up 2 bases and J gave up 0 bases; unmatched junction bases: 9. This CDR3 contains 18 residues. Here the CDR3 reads CATSRKGQGPTSNQPQHF. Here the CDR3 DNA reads TGTGCCACCAGCAGAAAAGGACAGGGCCCGACTAGCAATCAGCCCCAGCATTTT.

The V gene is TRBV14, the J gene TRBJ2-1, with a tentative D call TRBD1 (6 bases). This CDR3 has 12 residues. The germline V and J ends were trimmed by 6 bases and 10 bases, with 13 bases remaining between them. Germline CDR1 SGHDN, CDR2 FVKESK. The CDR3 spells CASSPKGVEQFF. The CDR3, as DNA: TGTGCCAGCAGTCCTAAGGGGGTCGAGCAGTTCTTC. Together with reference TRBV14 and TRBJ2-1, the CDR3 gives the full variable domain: EAGVTQFPSHSVIEKGQTVTLRCDPISGHDNLYWYRRVMGKEIKFLLHFVKESKQDESGMPNNRFLAERTGGTYSTLKVQPAELEDSGVYFCASSPKGVEQFFGPGTRLTVL.

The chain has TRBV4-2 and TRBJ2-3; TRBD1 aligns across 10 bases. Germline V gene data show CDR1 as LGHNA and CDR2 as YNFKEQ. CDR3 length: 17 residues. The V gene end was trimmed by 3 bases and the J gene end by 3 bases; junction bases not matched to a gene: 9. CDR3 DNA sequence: TGTGCCAGCAGCCATGGGGTCGACAGGGGGCTGACAGATACGCAGTATTTT. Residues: CASSHGVDRGLTDTQYF.

The CDR3 DNA sequence: TGTGCCAGCAGCTTGGTGGGACAACCCGGACCCGGGGAGCTGTTTTTT. This translates into CASSLVGQPGPGELFF. The chain uses TRBV5-5 and TRBJ2-2; TRBD1 is a possible D gene (6 bases). Germline-derived CDR1 and CDR2 are SGHKS and YYEKEE (reference sequence). V lost 0 bases, J lost 6 bases, and 15 bases lay in between. This CDR3 comprises 16 residues.

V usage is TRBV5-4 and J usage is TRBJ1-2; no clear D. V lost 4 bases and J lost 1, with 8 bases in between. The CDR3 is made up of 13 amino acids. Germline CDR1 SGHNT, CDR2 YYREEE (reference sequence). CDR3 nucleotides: TGTGCCAGCAGCCTTCCCCATAACTATGGCTACACCTTC. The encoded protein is CASSLPHNYGYTF. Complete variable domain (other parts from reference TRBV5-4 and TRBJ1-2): ETGVTQSPTHLIKTRGQQVTLRCSSQSGHNTVSWYQQALGQGPQFIFQYYREEENGRGNFPPRFSGLQFPNYSSELNVNALELDDSALYLCASSLPHNYGYTFGSGTRLTVV.

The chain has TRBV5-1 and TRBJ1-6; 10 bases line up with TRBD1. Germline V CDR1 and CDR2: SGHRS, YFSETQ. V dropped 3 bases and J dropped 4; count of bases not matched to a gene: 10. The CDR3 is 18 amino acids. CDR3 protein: CASSSTGTGDVYNSPLHF. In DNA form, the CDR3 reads TGCGCCAGCAGCTCGACCGGGACAGGGGATGTATATAATTCACCCCTCCACTTT.